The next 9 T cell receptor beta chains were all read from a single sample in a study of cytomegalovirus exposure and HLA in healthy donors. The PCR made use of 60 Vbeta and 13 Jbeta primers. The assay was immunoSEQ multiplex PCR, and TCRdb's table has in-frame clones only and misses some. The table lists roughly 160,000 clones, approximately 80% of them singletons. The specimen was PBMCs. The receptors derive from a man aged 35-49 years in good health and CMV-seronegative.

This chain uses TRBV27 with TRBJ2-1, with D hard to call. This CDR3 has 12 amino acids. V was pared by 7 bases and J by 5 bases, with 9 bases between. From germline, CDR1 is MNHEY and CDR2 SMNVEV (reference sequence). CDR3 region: CASMNFNNEQFF. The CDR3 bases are TGTGCCAGCATGAACTTTAACAATGAGCAGTTCTTC.

CDR3 amino acids: CAWSVRQRQEAFF. The CDR3 DNA sequence: TGTGCCTGGAGTGTACGACAGCGACAAGAAGCTTTCTTT. V is TRBV30 and J is TRBJ1-1, with D tentatively TRBD1 (5 bases). From germline, CDR1 is GTSNPN and CDR2 SVGIG (reference sequence). The germline V and J ends were trimmed by 0 bases and 8 bases, with 13 bases remaining between them. CDR3 length equals 13 residues.

The CDR3 DNA reads TGTGCCAGCAGCCCAAGACTAGCGGGGGCCTACGAGCAGTACTTC. Translated, it gives CASSPRLAGAYEQYF. The chain employs TRBV14 and TRBJ2-7; 12 bases map to TRBD2. CDR1 and CDR2 (germline): SGHDN, FVKESK. V shed 4 bases, J shed 2 bases, and the junction held 3 bases outside the gene matches. CDR3 length: 15 residues.

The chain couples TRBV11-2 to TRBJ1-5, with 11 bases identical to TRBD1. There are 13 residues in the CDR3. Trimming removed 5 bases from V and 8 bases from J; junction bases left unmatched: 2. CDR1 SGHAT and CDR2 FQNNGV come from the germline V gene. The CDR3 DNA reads TGTGCCAGCAGCCTGGGACAGGGGGAGCCCCAGCATTTT. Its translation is CASSLGQGEPQHF.

Written as DNA, the CDR3 is TGTGCCAGCTCACCGGGACAGGACACTGAAGCTTTCTTT. It is translated as CASSPGQDTEAFF. V and J are TRBV18 and TRBJ1-1; TRBD1 matches 8 bases. Germline lookup yields CDR1 KGHSH and CDR2 LQKENI. CDR3 size: 13 residues. Trimming at V came to 3 bases and at J to 3 bases, leaving 0 bases not matched to a gene.

This chain's CDR3 is CASSFLLGTDLKQKLFF. The CDR3 DNA reads TGTGCCAGCAGTTTCCTTCTTGGGACAGACCTTAAACAAAAACTGTTTTTT. The chain uses TRBV28 and TRBJ1-4, with TRBD1 matching 7 bases. CDR3 length: 17 amino acids. The V segment lost 3 bases and the J segment 9 bases; nucleotides outside the gene matches: 16. Germline values: CDR1 MDHEN, CDR2 SYDVKM.

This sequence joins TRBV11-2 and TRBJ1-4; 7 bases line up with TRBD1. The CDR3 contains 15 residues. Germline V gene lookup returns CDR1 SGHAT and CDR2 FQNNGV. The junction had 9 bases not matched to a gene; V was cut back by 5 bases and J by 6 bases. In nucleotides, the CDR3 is TGTGCCAGCAGCGACCTCAGGGGGTTCGATGAAAAACTGTTTTTT. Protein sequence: CASSDLRGFDEKLFF.

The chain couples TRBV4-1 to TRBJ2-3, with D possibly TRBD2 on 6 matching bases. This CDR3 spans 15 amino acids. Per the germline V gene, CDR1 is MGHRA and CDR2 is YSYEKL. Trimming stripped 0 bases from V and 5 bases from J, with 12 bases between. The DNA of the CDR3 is TGCGCCAGCAGCCAAGATCCCCTGGAGGGAGATACGCAGTATTTT. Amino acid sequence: CASSQDPLEGDTQYF.

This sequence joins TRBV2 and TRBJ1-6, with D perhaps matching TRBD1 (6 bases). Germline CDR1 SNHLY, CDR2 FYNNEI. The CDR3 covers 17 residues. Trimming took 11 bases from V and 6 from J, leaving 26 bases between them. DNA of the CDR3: TGTGCCCGAGCTGGAGCCCTGCCCGGGGGGGCTAATTCACCCCTCCACTTT. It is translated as CARAGALPGGANSPLHF.